The T cell receptor (beta chain) described here comes from a study of cytomegalovirus exposure and HLA in healthy donors. Study-level results: There were reportedly fewer N-insertions in an Asian-associated ancestry cluster than the roughly 670-donor mean, in a later analysis. The investigators catalogued 150 to 200 TCR beta chains as cytomegalovirus-associated.

Note on this clone: Its antigen is as yet unknown.

Amplification used 60 Vbeta primers and 13 Jbeta primers. Profiling relied on immunoSEQ multiplex PCR, and the TCRdb table lists in-frame clones only, not all of them. The sample records approximately 120,000 clones, around 78% being singletons. The V end lost 5 bases, the J end lost 0 bases, and 8 bases lay between the germline ends. Germline V gives CDR1 SGHAT, CDR2 FQNNGV. CDR3 length equals 14 residues. The sample taken for sequencing was PBMCs. This sequence was found in a man in his forties in good health and CMV-seronegative. The V gene is TRBV11-2, the J gene TRBJ1-5; unclear D gene. Written as DNA, the CDR3 is TGTGCCAGCAGCCGAGGAGATAGCAATCAGCCCCAGCATTTT. This codes for CASSRGDSNQPQHF.